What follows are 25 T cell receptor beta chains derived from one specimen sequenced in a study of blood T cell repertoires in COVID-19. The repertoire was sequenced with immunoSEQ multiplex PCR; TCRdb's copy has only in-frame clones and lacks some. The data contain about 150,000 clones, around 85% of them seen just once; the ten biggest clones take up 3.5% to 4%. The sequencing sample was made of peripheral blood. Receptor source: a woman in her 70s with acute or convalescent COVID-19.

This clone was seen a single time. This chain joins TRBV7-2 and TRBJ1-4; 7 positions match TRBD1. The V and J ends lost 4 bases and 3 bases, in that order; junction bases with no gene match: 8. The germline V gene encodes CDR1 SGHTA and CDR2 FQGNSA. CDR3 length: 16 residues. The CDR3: CASSSKTGISNEKLFF. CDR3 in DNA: TGTGCCAGCAGCTCCAAGACAGGGATCTCTAATGAAAAACTGTTTTTT.

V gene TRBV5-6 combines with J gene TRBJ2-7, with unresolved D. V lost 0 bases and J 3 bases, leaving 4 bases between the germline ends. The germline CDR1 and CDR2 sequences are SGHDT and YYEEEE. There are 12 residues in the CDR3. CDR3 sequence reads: CASSLGDYEQYF. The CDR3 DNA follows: TGTGCCAGCAGCTTGGGCGACTACGAGCAGTACTTC.

CDR3 amino acids: CASNNRVNSYEQYF. CDR3 nucleotide sequence: TGTGCCAGCAATAACCGGGTAAACTCCTACGAGCAGTACTTC. The chain has TRBV6-5 and TRBJ2-7, with unresolved D. CDR1 is MNHEY and CDR2 is SVGAGI in the germline V gene. The CDR3 sequence is 14 residues long. V was cut by 7 bases and J by 0 bases, with 13 bases left in between.

The DNA for the CDR3 is TGTGCCAGCAGTGAGCGACAGGGAACCCAAGAGACCCAGTACTTC. This encodes CASSERQGTQETQYF. J is TRBJ2-5 and V is TRBV6-1; 7 bases line up with TRBD1. V gave up 3 bases and J gave up 1 base; unmatched junction bases: 5. CDR1 MNHNS and CDR2 SASEGT come from the germline V gene. The CDR3 consists of 15 residues.

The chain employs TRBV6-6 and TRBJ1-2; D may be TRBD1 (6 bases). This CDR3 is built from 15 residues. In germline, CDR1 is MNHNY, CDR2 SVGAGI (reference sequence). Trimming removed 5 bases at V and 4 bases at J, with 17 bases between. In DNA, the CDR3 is TGTGCCAGCAGTCCCACTCAGGGGTTCCTCTATGGCTACACCTTC. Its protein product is CASSPTQGFLYGYTF.

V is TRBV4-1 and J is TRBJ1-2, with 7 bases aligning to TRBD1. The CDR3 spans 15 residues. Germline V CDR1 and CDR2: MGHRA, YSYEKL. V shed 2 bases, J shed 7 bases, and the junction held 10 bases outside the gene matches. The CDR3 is CASSQPGTGVGGYTF. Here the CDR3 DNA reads TGCGCCAGCAGCCAACCCGGAACAGGGGTCGGTGGCTACACCTTC.

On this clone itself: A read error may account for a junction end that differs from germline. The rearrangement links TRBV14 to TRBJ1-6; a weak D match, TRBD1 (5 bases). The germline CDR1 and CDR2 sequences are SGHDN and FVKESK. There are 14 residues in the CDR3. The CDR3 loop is CASSLSGPRVALHF. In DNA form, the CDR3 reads TGTGCCAGCAGCCTTTCAGGGCCCCGGGTCGCCCTGCACTTT.

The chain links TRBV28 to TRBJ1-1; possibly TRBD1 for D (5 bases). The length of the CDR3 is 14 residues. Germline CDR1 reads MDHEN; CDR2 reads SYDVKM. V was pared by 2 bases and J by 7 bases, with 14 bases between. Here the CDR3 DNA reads TGTGCCAGCAGTTTAGTTCTAGGAGGGGTTGAAGCTTTCTTT. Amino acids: CASSLVLGGVEAFF.

The DNA of the CDR3 is TGTGCCAGCAGCCAAGCAGCGGGGGAGCTGTACCAAGAGACCCAGTACTTC. Protein product: CASSQAAGELYQETQYF. The V and J genes are TRBV3-1 (or the pseudogene TRBV3-2) and TRBJ2-5; 8 nucleotides align to TRBD2. The CDR3 totals 17 residues. V shed 1 base and J 0 bases; nucleotides not matched to a gene: 7. Germline V gives CDR1 LGHDT, CDR2 YNNKEL (reference sequence).

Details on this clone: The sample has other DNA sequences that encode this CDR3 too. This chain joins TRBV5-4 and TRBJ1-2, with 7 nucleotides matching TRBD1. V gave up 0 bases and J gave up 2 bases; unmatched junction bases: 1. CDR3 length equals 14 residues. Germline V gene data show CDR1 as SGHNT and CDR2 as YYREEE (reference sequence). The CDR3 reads CASSLAGQNYGYTF. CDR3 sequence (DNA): TGTGCCAGCAGCTTGGCGGGACAGAACTATGGCTACACCTTC.

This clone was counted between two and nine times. DNA of the CDR3: TGTGCCATCCCGGGACAGGGCCCAATGAACACTGAAGCTTTCTTT. This translates into CAIPGQGPMNTEAFF. This chain links TRBV19 with TRBJ1-1; 9 nucleotides match TRBD1. Germline trimming cut 10 bases from V and 0 bases from J; bases unmatched to any gene: 9. Germline V CDR1 and CDR2: LNHDA, SQIVND (reference sequence). The CDR3 is made up of 15 amino acids.

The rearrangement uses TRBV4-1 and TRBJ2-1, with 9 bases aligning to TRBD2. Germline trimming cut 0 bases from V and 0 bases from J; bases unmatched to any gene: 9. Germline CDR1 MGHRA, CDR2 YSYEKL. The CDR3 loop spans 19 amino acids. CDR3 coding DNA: TGCGCCAGCAGCCAAGAGCCGCTAGCGGGACCCGTCTCCTACAATGAGCAGTTCTTC. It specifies CASSQEPLAGPVSYNEQFF.

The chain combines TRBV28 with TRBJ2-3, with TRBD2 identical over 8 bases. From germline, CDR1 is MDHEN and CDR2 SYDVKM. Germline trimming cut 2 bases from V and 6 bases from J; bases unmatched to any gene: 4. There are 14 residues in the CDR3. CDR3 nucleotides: TGTGCCAGCAGTTTAAGCGGGGGCCGGGATACGCAGTATTTT. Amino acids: CASSLSGGRDTQYF.

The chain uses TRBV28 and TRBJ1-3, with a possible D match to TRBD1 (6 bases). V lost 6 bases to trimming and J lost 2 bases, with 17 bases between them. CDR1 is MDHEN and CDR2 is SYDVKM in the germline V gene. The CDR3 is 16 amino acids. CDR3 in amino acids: CASSWLSGGPGNTIYF. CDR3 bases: TGTGCCAGCAGCTGGCTTTCTGGGGGCCCTGGAAACACCATATATTTT.

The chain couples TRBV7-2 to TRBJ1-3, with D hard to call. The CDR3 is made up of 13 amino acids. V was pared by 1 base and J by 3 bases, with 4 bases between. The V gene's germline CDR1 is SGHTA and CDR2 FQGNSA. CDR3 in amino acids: CASSLGYGNTIYF. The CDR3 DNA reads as TGTGCCAGCAGCTTAGGCTATGGAAACACCATATATTTT. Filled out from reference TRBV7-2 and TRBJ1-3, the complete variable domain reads GAGVSQSPSNKVTEKGKDVELRCDPISGHTALYWYRQSLGQGLEFLIYFQGNSAPDKSGLPSDRFSAERTGGSVSTLTIQRTQQEDSAVYLCASSLGYGNTIYFGEGSWLTVV.

The CDR3 DNA sequence: TGTGCCAGCAGCTTAGCTTCTCGGGGGGCGACTAATGAAAAACTGTTTTTT. It codes for CASSLASRGATNEKLFF. This chain connects TRBV7-8 to TRBJ1-4, with D maybe TRBD1 (6 bases). With 0 bases removed from V and 2 bases from J, the gap between germline ends came to 13 bases. The CDR3 has 17 residues. Germline CDR1 is SGHVS and CDR2 is FQNEAQ.

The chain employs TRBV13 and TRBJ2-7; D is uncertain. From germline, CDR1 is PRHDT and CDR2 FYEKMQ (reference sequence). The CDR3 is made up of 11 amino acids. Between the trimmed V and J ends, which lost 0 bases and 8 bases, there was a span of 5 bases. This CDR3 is CASSLGQKQYF. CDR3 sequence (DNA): TGTGCCAGCAGCTTAGGCCAAAAGCAGTACTTC.

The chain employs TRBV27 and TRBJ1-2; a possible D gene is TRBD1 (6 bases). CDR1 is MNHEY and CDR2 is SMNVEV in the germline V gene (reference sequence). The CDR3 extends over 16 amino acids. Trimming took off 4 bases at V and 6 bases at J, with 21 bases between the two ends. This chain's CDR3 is CASSSRKTGSPDGYTF. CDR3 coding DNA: TGTGCCAGCAGTTCGCGGAAAACAGGGAGTCCCGATGGCTACACCTTC.

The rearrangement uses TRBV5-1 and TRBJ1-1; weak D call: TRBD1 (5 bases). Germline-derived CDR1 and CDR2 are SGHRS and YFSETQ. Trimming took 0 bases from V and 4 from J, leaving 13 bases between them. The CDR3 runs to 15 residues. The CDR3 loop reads CASSLGAGRGTEAFF. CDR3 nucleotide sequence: TGCGCCAGCAGCTTGGGAGCGGGGAGGGGCACTGAAGCTTTCTTT.

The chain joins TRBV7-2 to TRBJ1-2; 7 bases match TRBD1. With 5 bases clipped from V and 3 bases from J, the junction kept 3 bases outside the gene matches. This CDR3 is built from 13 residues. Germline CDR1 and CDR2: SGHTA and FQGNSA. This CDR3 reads CASSPGTDYGYTF. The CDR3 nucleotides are TGTGCCAGCAGCCCCGGGACAGACTATGGCTACACCTTC.

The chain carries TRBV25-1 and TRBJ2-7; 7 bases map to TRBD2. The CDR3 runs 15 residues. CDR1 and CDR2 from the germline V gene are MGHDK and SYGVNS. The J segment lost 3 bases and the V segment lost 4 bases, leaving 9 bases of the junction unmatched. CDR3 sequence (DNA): TGTGCCAGCAGTGCTAGCGGAAAGGGCTACTACGAGCAGTACTTC. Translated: CASSASGKGYYEQYF.

The CDR3 DNA is TGTGCCAGCAGCCGACGACACCGGGACAACTACGAGCAGTACTTC. Protein: CASSRRHRDNYEQYF. The chain links TRBV3-1 (or the pseudogene TRBV3-2) to TRBJ2-7; D perhaps matches TRBD1 (6 bases). V was shortened by 4 bases and J by 3 bases, with 16 bases between the two germline ends. From germline, CDR1 is LGHDT and CDR2 YNNKEL (reference sequence). The CDR3 loop spans 15 amino acids.

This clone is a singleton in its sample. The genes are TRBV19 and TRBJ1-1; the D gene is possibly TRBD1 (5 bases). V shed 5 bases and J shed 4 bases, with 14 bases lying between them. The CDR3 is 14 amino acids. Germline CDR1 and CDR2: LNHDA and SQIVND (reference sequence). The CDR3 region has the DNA TGTGCCAGTAGTTCGCAGGGAGGTAGCACTGAAGCTTTCTTT. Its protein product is CASSSQGGSTEAFF.

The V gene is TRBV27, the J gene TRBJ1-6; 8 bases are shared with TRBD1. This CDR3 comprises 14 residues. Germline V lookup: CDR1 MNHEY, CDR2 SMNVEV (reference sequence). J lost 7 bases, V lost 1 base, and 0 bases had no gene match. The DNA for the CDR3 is TGTGCCAGCAGTTTATGGACAGGGAATTCACCCCTCCACTTT. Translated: CASSLWTGNSPLHF.

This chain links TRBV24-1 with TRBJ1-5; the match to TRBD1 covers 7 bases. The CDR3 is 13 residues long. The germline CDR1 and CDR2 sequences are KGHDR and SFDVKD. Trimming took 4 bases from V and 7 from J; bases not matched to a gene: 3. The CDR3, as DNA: TGTGCCACCAGTGACCAGGGGGTCCAGCCCCAGCATTTT. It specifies CATSDQGVQPQHF.